This T cell receptor beta chain stems from a study of cytomegalovirus exposure and HLA in healthy donors. Broader study findings: Researchers counted around 180 TCR beta chains as cytomegalovirus-associated.

The CDR3 is 12 residues long. Per the germline V gene, CDR1 is SGHNT and CDR2 is YYREEE (reference sequence). V was cut by 4 bases and J by 3 bases, with 5 bases left in between. Concerning this clone: Its antigen is currently unknown.

Both 60 Vbeta primers and 13 Jbeta primers went into the PCR. Profiling relied on immunoSEQ multiplex PCR, and the TCRdb table lists in-frame clones only, not all of them. This table lists about 140,000 clones. The chain employs TRBV5-4 and TRBJ1-5; no definite D call. Sequenced input: PBMCs. The clonotype was recovered from a woman under 30 in good health and CMV-seronegative. The chain's CDR3 is CASSQDNQPQHF. DNA of the CDR3: TGTGCCAGCAGCCAGGACAATCAGCCCCAGCATTTT.